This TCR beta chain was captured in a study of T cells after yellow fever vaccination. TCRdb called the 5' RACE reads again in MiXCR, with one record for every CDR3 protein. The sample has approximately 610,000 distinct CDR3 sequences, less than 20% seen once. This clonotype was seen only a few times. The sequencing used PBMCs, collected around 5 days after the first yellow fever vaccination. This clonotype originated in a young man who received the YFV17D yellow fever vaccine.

CDR3 DNA sequence: TGTGCCACCAGTGACCCCGGTGGGCGCGGCTACACCTTC. It codes for CATSDPGGRGYTF. The V gene is TRBV24-1, the J gene TRBJ1-2; D is unclear. V lost 4 bases to trimming and J lost 8 bases, with 13 bases between them. The CDR3 is 13 amino acids. Germline lookup yields CDR1 KGHDR and CDR2 SFDVKD.